What follows describes a single T cell receptor (beta chain). Clones were sequenced by immunoSEQ multiplex PCR, and TCRdb holds only the in-frame ones, with some missing. The sample yields 50,000 to 80,000 clones, around nine tenths seen once. These data belong to a study of blood T cell repertoires in COVID-19. The wider study: The United States, Italy and Spain were the sources of the acute and convalescent COVID-19 samples. Sources were T cells, B-cell-depleted T cells, or PBMCs; the material itself was cDNA or gDNA.

The J segment lost 0 bases and the V segment lost 1 base, leaving 15 bases of the junction unmatched. The CDR3 is 19 residues long. The germline gives CDR1 MNHNS, CDR2 SASEGT. The chain links TRBV6-1 to TRBJ2-7, with TRBD1 matching over 7 bases. The sequencing input was peripheral blood. This TCR was recovered from a woman of 80 years or more with active COVID-19. The CDR3 here is CASSEGPPWTGESSYEQYV. In DNA, the CDR3 is TGTGCCAGCAGTGAAGGTCCCCCCTGGACAGGCGAGAGCTCCTACGAGCAGTACGTC.